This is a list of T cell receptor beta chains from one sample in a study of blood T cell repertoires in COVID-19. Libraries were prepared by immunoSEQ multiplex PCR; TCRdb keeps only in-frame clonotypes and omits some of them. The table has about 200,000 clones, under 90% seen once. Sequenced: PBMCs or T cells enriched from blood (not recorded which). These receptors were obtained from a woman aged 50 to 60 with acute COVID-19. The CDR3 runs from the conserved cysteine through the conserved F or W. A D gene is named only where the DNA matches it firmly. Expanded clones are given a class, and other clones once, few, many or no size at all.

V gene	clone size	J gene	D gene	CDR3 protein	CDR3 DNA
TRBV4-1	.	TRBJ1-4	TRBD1	CASSQTGATNEKLFF	TGCGCCAGCAGCCAGACAGGGGCAACTAATGAAAAACTGTTTTTT
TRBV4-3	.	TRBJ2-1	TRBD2	CASSQDLGASGNNEQFF	TGCGCCAGCAGCCAAGATCTCGGGGCTAGCGGAAACAATGAGCAGTTCTTC
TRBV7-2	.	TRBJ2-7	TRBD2	CASSSDSGRYYEQYF	TGTGCCAGCAGCTCCGATAGCGGGAGGTATTACGAGCAGTACTTC
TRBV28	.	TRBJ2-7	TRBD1	CASSQPGTGAYEQYF	TGTGCCAGCAGTCAACCCGGGACAGGGGCCTACGAGCAGTACTTC
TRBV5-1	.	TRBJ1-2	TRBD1	CASSLGTGANYGYTF	TGCGCCAGCAGCTTGGGGACAGGGGCTAACTATGGCTACACCTTC
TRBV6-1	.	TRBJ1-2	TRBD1	CASSEYTGGSYGYTF	TGTGCCAGCAGTGAATATACAGGGGGTTCTTATGGCTACACCTTC
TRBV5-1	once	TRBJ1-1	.	CASSLEYRDTEAFF	TGCGCCAGCAGCTTGGAGTACAGGGACACTGAAGCTTTCTTT
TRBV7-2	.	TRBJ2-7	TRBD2	CASSLITTQREWSYEQYF	TGTGCCAGCAGCTTAATCACGACCCAGCGGGAGTGGTCCTACGAGCAGTACTTC
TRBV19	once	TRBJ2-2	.	CASSTAGRYTGELFF	TGTGCCAGTAGTACAGCCGGGAGATACACCGGGGAGCTGTTTTTT
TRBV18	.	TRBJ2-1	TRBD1	CASSMQGALYNEQFF	TGTGCCAGCTCAATGCAGGGGGCCCTTTACAATGAGCAGTTCTTC
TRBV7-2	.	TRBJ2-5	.	CASSLGLGRQETQYF	TGTGCCAGCAGCTTAGGGCTGGGGAGGCAAGAGACCCAGTACTTC
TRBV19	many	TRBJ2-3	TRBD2	CASSINDPGLAFADTQYF	TGTGCCAGTAGTATAAATGACCCTGGACTAGCATTCGCAGATACGCAGTATTTT
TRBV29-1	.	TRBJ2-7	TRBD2	CSVEGLAYEQYF	TGCAGCGTTGAAGGACTAGCGTACGAGCAGTACTTC
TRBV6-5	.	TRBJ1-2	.	CAAGSNYGYTF	TGTGCCGCGGGCTCTAACTATGGCTACACCTTC
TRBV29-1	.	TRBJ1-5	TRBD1	CSVQSGKVRDRDDSNQPQHF	TGCAGCGTTCAGTCTGGTAAAGTTCGGGACAGAGACGATAGCAATCAGCCCCAGCATTTT
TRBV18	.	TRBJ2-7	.	CASSTGLHYEQYF	TGTGCCAGCTCAACGGGACTGCACTACGAGCAGTACTTC
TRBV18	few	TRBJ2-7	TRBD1	CASSRPGQGSYEQYF	TGTGCCAGCTCACGTCCGGGACAGGGGTCTTACGAGCAGTACTTC
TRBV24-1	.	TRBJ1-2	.	CATSDLQGYGYTF	TGTGCCACCAGTGATTTGCAGGGGTATGGCTACACCTTC
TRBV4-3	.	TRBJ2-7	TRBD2	CASSQDHGGGIKFSSYEQYF	TGCGCCAGCAGCCAAGATCATGGCGGGGGGATTAAATTTAGCTCCTACGAGCAGTACTTC
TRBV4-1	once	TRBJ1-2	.	CASSQVATYNYGYTF	TGCGCCAGCAGCCAAGTCGCAACTTATAACTATGGCTACACCTTC
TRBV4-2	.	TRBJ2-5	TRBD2	CASSQDLLAGSETQYF	TGTGCCAGCAGCCAAGACCTCCTAGCGGGATCGGAGACCCAGTACTTC
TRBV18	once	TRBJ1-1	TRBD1	CASSLRTGGNTEAFF	TGTGCCAGCTCACTTCGGACAGGAGGAAACACTGAAGCTTTCTTT
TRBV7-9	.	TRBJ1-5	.	CASSPLTITQPQHF	TGTGCCAGCAGCCCGCTGACTATTACTCAGCCCCAGCATTTT
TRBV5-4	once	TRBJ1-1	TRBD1	CASSWDRMNTEAFF	TGTGCCAGCAGCTGGGACAGGATGAACACTGAAGCTTTCTTT
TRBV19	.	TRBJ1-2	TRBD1	CASSILPGQGFPGYTF	TGTGCCAGTAGTATCCTCCCGGGACAGGGGTTTCCTGGCTACACCTTC
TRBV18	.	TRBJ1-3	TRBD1	CASSPGTEVNTIYF	TGTGCCAGCTCACCCGGGACAGAAGTAAACACCATATATTTT
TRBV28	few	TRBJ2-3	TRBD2	CASSRPGLAGDTQYF	TGTGCCAGCAGTCGACCGGGACTAGCGGGAGATACGCAGTATTTT
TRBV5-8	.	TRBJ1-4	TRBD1	CAGGWGQGAEKLFF	TGTGCCGGCGGATGGGGACAGGGTGCAGAAAAACTGTTTTTT
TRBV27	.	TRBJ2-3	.	CASKTTGSTDTQYF	TGTGCCAGCAAGACGACGGGTAGCACAGATACGCAGTATTTT
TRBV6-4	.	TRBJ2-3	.	CASKDRYSTDTQYF	TGTGCCAGCAAAGACAGATATAGCACAGATACGCAGTATTTT
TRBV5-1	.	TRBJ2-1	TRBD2	CASSLEASGSSYNEQFF	TGCGCCAGCAGCTTGGAGGCCAGCGGGAGTTCCTACAATGAGCAGTTCTTC
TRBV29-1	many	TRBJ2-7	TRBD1	CSVVGGLFYEQYF	TGCAGCGTCGTAGGGGGCCTCTTCTACGAGCAGTACTTC
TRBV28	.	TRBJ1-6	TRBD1	CASRGQGGTYNSPLHF	TGTGCCAGCAGAGGACAGGGAGGGACCTATAATTCACCCCTCCACTTT
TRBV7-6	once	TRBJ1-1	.	CASSLGGGEMNTEAFF	TGTGCCAGCAGCTTAGGCGGCGGGGAGATGAACACTGAAGCTTTCTTT
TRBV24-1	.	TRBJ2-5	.	CATSEGGAVHETQYF	TGTGCCACCAGTGAGGGGGGGGCTGTCCATGAGACCCAGTACTTC
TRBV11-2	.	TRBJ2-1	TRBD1	CASSSQRTGQNEQFF	TGTGCCAGCAGCTCGCAGAGGACAGGGCAGAATGAGCAGTTCTTC
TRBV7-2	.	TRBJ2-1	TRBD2	CASSSRSGDSYNEQFF	TGTGCCAGCAGCTCCCGTAGCGGGGACTCCTACAATGAGCAGTTCTTC
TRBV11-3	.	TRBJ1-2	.	CASSLNRGRGYGYTF	TGTGCCAGCAGCTTGAACCGGGGGAGAGGCTATGGCTACACCTTC
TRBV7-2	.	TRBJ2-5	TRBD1	CASSSGQAQETQYF	TGTGCCAGCAGCTCAGGACAGGCCCAAGAGACCCAGTACTTC
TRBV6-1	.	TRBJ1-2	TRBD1	CASSEVDRGPYTF	TGTGCCAGCAGTGAAGTGGACAGGGGGCCTTACACCTTC
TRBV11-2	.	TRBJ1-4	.	CASSLDNGEKLFF	TGTGCCAGCAGCTTAGATAACGGGGAAAAACTGTTTTTT
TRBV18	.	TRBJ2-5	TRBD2	CASSQTSVETQYF	TGTGCCAGCTCACAGACTAGCGTGGAGACCCAGTACTTC
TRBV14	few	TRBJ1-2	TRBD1	CASSPDRAGNGYTF	TGTGCCAGCAGCCCGGACAGGGCGGGTAATGGCTACACCTTC
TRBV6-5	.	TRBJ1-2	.	CASSPQGQGGYTF	TGTGCCAGCAGTCCACAGGGTCAAGGTGGCTACACCTTC
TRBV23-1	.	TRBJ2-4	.	CASSQSIRTDGQSENIQYF	TGCGCCAGCAGTCAATCAATAAGGACGGATGGACAGTCCGAAAACATTCAGTACTTC
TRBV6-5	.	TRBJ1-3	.	CASSRDIGNTIYF	TGTGCCAGCAGTCGGGACATCGGAAACACCATATATTTT
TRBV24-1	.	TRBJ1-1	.	CATSVLQGCGNTEAFF	TGTGCCACCAGTGTCCTACAGGGCTGTGGGAACACTGAAGCTTTCTTT